A selection of T cell receptor beta chains follows, all from one sample in a study of Graves' ophthalmopathy and Graves' hyperthyroidism. MiXCR, applied by TCRdb to the multiplex PCR reads, yields one record per CDR3 protein. This table holds over 650,000 distinct CDR3 sequences, just over 40% found once. Sequenced: peripheral blood. Receptors were obtained from an adult man with Graves' ophthalmopathy. Both conserved end residues are part of each CDR3. D genes are given only for firm matches. Rows may omit the clone size; those that give it use once, few, many or a size class.

CDR3 length	clone size	V gene	J gene	D gene	CDR3 protein	CDR3 DNA
15	.	TRBV15	TRBJ1-1	.	CATSSRTSGDTKAFF	TGTGCCACCAGCAGTAGGACTAGCGGGGACACTAAAGCTTTCTTT
17	.	TRBV24-1	TRBJ2-6	.	CASSQYRAPGGANVLTF	TGTGCCAGCAGCCAATACCGAGCGCCCGGTGGGGCCAACGTCCTGACTTTC
18	many	TRBV5-1	TRBJ2-5	.	CASSLGRGDRGREETQYF	TGCGCCAGCAGCTTGGGCAGGGGAGATCGGGGCCGGGAGGAGACCCAGTACTTC
13	.	TRBV7-3	TRBJ2-7	.	CVSSFGGSYEQYF	TGTGTCAGCAGCTTTGGAGGCTCCTACGAGCAGTACTTC
13	.	TRBV6-5	TRBJ1-2	.	CASSSVPQARYTF	TGTGCCAGCAGTTCCGTCCCCCAGGCGCGCTACACCTTC
15	many	TRBV10-3	TRBJ2-7	TRBD1	CAISDGTAGTYEQYF	TGTGCCATCAGCGATGGGACAGCCGGCACCTACGAGCAGTACTTC
14	few	TRBV7-2	TRBJ2-7	TRBD2	CASRDTSGNYEQYF	TGTGCCAGCAGAGACACTAGCGGAAACTACGAGCAGTACTTC
12	.	TRBV29-1	TRBJ2-5	TRBD1	CSVRVGTDTQYF	TGCAGCGTTCGGGTGGGGACAGATACGCAGTACTTC
17	.	TRBV5-1	TRBJ2-5	TRBD2	CASSSGGWTSVVETQYF	TGTGCCAGCAGCTCTGGGGGGTGGACTAGCGTAGTAGAGACCCAGTACTTC
15	many	TRBV7-3	TRBJ2-2	.	CASSLVGSYTGELFF	TGTGCCAGCAGCTTAGTGGGCAGTTACACCGGGGAGCTGTTTTTT
14	.	TRBV30	TRBJ1-5	.	CAWSVGPFNQPQHF	TGTGCCTGGAGCGTGGGACCGTTCAATCAGCCCCAGCATTTT
14	many	TRBV4-2	TRBJ2-2	.	CASSQDRGTGELFF	TGTGCCAGCAGCCAAGACAGGGGCACCGGGGAGCTGTTTTTT
13	.	TRBV29-1	TRBJ1-4	TRBD1	CSVRTGLSEKLFF	TGCAGCGTACGGACAGGGCTCAGTGAAAAACTGTTTTTT
15	many	TRBV25-1	TRBJ1-2	TRBD1	CASSETGGLYYGYTF	TGTGCCAGCAGTGAAACAGGGGGACTATACTATGGCTACACCTTC
15	.	TRBV7-2	TRBJ2-5	TRBD2	CASSPQTGRAETQYF	TGTGCCAGCAGCCCGCAGACGGGGAGGGCCGAGACCCAGTACTTC
15	.	TRBV5-4	TRBJ2-7	.	CASSPHGEGSYEQYF	TGTGCCAGCAGCCCCCACGGGGAAGGCTCCTACGAGCAGTACTTC
14	few	TRBV20-1	TRBJ2-7	TRBD2	CSASRTSGLYEQYF	TGCAGTGCTAGTAGGACTAGCGGGCTCTACGAGCAGTACTTC
14	many	TRBV7-2	TRBJ1-6	.	CASSFVLLNSPLHF	TGTGCCAGCAGCTTCGTTCTATTGAATTCACCCCTCCACTTT
17	many	TRBV24-1	TRBJ2-1	.	CATSDGVSVTGYNEQFF	TGTGCCACCAGTGATGGGGTATCAGTTACAGGTTACAATGAGCAGTTCTTC
12	many	TRBV19	TRBJ1-5	.	CASSSHSQPQHF	TGTGCCAGTAGTTCACACAGTCAGCCCCAGCATTTT
15	.	TRBV2	TRBJ1-1	TRBD1	CASSQQGRKNTEAFF	TGCGCCAGCAGCCAACAGGGGAGAAAAAACACTGAAGCTTTCTTT
14	many	TRBV5-1	TRBJ2-7	TRBD2	CASSLGTSGYEQYF	TGCGCCAGCAGCCTAGGGACTAGCGGGTACGAGCAGTACTTC
16	few	TRBV9	TRBJ2-5	TRBD2	CASSVGDYYLAETQYF	TGTGCCAGCAGCGTAGGGGACTATTATCTTGCGGAGACCCAGTACTTC
16	.	TRBV10-3	TRBJ1-1	TRBD1	CAISPPGTGSWAEAFF	TGTGCCATCAGCCCGCCCGGGACAGGGTCCTGGGCTGAAGCTTTCTTT
12	many	TRBV12-3/TRBV12-4	TRBJ1-1	TRBD1	CASNRQGTEAFF	TGTGCCAGCAACCGACAGGGCACTGAAGCTTTCTTT
15	.	TRBV5-1	TRBJ1-6	TRBD1	CASSGGQGLGSPLHF	TGTGCCAGCAGCGGGGGACAGGGTTTGGGATCACCCCTCCACTTT
14	few	TRBV6-5	TRBJ1-1	.	CASSYHRMNTEAFF	TGTGCCAGCAGTTACCACAGGATGAACACTGAAGCTTTCTTT
13	.	TRBV15	TRBJ1-5	TRBD1	CAAWDRGSQPQHF	TGTGCCGCCTGGGACAGGGGGAGTCAGCCCCAGCATTTT
17	many	TRBV2	TRBJ2-5	TRBD1	CASSSGTGDSSGETQYF	TGTGCCAGCAGTTCCGGGACAGGGGACTCCTCGGGTGAGACCCAGTACTTC
13	.	TRBV9	TRBJ2-7	.	CASSSGDNYEQYF	TGTGCCAGCAGCTCGGGAGACAACTACGAGCAGTACTTC
14	many	TRBV15	TRBJ1-1	.	CATSRASGSTEAFF	TGTGCCACCAGCAGAGCGAGTGGGAGCACTGAAGCTTTCTTT
18	.	TRBV7-3	TRBJ2-2	TRBD2	CASSLTDRLAGPTGELFF	TGTGCCAGCAGCTTAACAGACCGGCTAGCGGGACCTACCGGGGAGCTGTTTTTT
13	.	TRBV9	TRBJ2-5	.	CASSPLRSETQYF	TGTGCCAGCTCACCACTCAGGTCTGAGACCCAGTACTTC
13	.	TRBV27	TRBJ1-3	.	CASAHISGNTIYF	TGTGCCTCCGCGCACATCTCTGGAAACACCATATATTTT
15	.	TRBV6-5	TRBJ2-7	TRBD2	CASSRTSGKSYEQYF	TGTGCCAGCAGTAGGACTAGCGGGAAGTCCTACGAGCAGTACTTC
14	.	TRBV20-1	TRBJ2-7	.	CSARDQGGANEQYF	TGCAGTGCTAGAGATCAGGGAGGAGCTAACGAGCAGTACTTC
13	many	TRBV5-1	TRBJ2-7	TRBD1	CASRPGQGYEQYF	TGCGCCAGCAGACCGGGACAGGGCTACGAGCAGTACTTC
13	many	TRBV27	TRBJ1-2	.	CASRLQGGGGYTF	TGTGCCAGCAGGCTACAGGGAGGTGGTGGCTACACCTTC
14	.	TRBV19	TRBJ1-4	.	CASSIARGYEKLFF	TGTGCCAGTAGTATAGCCCGAGGATATGAAAAACTGTTTTTT
19	few	TRBV12-3/TRBV12-4	TRBJ2-2	TRBD2	CASRSVMLLAGARSGELFF	TGTGCCAGCAGGTCCGTCATGTTACTAGCGGGAGCAAGGTCCGGGGAGCTGTTTTTT
14	many	TRBV11-2	TRBJ1-1	.	CASSPRTENTEAFF	TGTGCCAGCAGCCCCCGGACGGAAAACACTGAAGCTTTCTTT
14	.	TRBV29-1	TRBJ2-5	TRBD2	CSQPTSGRMETQYF	TGCAGCCAACCGACTAGCGGGAGAATGGAGACCCAGTACTTC
14	many	TRBV25-1	TRBJ1-3	.	CASSESGAGNTIYF	TGTGCCAGCAGTGAATCAGGGGCTGGAAACACCATATATTTT
16	.	TRBV7-9	TRBJ1-5	.	CASSPFRTDSNQPQHF	TGTGCCAGCTCACCATTCAGGACAGATAGCAATCAGCCCCAGCATTTT
16	few	TRBV3-1	TRBJ1-2	TRBD1	CASSQEGTGGGYGYTF	TGTGCCAGCAGCCAAGAGGGGACAGGGGGCGGCTATGGCTACACCTTC
15	.	TRBV5-1	TRBJ1-6	TRBD1	CASSSGQGGRSPLHF	TGCGCCAGCAGCTCGGGACAGGGGGGACGGTCACCCCTCCACTTT